A selection of T cell receptor beta chains follows, all from one sample in a study of blood T cell repertoires in COVID-19. Produced via immunoSEQ multiplex PCR; TCRdb's table is partial and in-frame only. The table lists approximately 160,000 clones, around 86% of them singletons. The sample consisted of peripheral blood. The receptor source for this set is a man between 65 and 85 years old who had recovered from COVID-19. The CDR3 runs from the conserved cysteine through the conserved F or W. A D gene is named only where the DNA matches it firmly. The listing skips clone size in some rows; elsewhere it reads once, few, many or a size class.

clone size	V gene	J gene	D gene	CDR3 protein	CDR3 DNA
-	TRBV19	TRBJ2-6	TRBD1	CASSIGRQGLSGANVLTF	TGTGCCAGTAGTATAGGTCGACAGGGTCTCTCTGGGGCCAACGTCCTGACTTTC
-	TRBV19	TRBJ1-3	-	CASSGDSFSGNTIYF	TGTGCCAGTAGTGGAGACAGCTTCTCTGGAAACACCATATATTTT
-	TRBV4-1	TRBJ1-1	-	CASSQVSAGMNTEAFF	TGCGCCAGCAGCCAAGTTTCCGCAGGAATGAACACTGAAGCTTTCTTT
-	TRBV6-4	TRBJ1-1	-	CASSPGIPNTEAFF	TGTGCCAGCAGCCCAGGCATTCCCAACACTGAAGCTTTCTTT
-	TRBV5-6	TRBJ1-1	-	CASSPQGWGVWTEAFF	TGTGCCAGCAGCCCTCAGGGTTGGGGGGTGTGGACTGAAGCTTTCTTT
-	TRBV19	TRBJ2-7	TRBD1	CASSDRAMTYYEQYF	TGTGCCAGTTCCGACAGGGCCATGACTTACTACGAGCAGTACTTC
-	TRBV5-1	TRBJ2-1	-	CASSPPNSAYNEQFF	TGCGCCAGCAGTCCCCCGAATAGCGCGTACAATGAGCAGTTCTTC
-	TRBV16	TRBJ2-6	TRBD2	CASSQPGGVLGANVLTF	TGTGCCAGCAGCCAACCGGGGGGGGTGCTTGGGGCCAACGTCCTGACTTTC
-	TRBV7-2	TRBJ2-5	TRBD2	CASSSGAGSPETQYF	TGTGCCAGCAGTTCCGGAGCGGGAAGTCCGGAGACCCAGTACTTC
once	TRBV5-4	TRBJ2-5	TRBD2	CASSSASGTSGSETQYF	TGTGCCAGCAGCTCCGCATCCGGGACTAGCGGGAGCGAGACCCAGTACTTC
-	TRBV5-6	TRBJ2-2	TRBD2	CASSLEVSGSGGELFF	TGTGCCAGCAGCTTGGAAGTTAGCGGGAGTGGTGGGGAGCTGTTTTTT
-	TRBV3-1/TRBV3-2	TRBJ2-7	-	CASSQGGEVSVYEQYF	TGTGCCAGCAGCCAAGGGGGGGAGGTTAGCGTCTACGAGCAGTACTTC
once	TRBV5-1	TRBJ2-7	-	CASSSPVGRNYEQYF	TGCGCCAGCAGCTCCCCAGTAGGGAGAAACTACGAGCAGTACTTC
-	TRBV7-9	TRBJ2-2	TRBD2	CASGLDGGDTGELFF	TGTGCCAGCGGACTAGACGGGGGGGACACCGGGGAGCTGTTTTTT
-	TRBV7-2	TRBJ2-1	-	CASSLSRDLGSEQFF	TGTGCCAGCAGCTTATCCCGGGACTTAGGGTCTGAGCAGTTCTTC
-	TRBV5-1	TRBJ2-1	TRBD1	CASSQMGQFNEQFF	TGCGCCAGCAGCCAAATGGGACAGTTCAATGAGCAGTTCTTC
-	TRBV19	TRBJ1-5	-	CASSMGGSGNQPQHF	TGTGCCAGTAGTATGGGGGGTTCGGGGAATCAGCCCCAGCATTTT
-	TRBV19	TRBJ2-7	TRBD2	CASSMASGSNAYEQYF	TGTGCCAGTAGTATGGCTAGCGGGAGTAATGCCTACGAGCAGTACTTC
-	TRBV6-5	TRBJ1-6	-	CASKVQGHYNSPLHF	TGTGCCAGCAAAGTTCAGGGACACTATAATTCACCCCTCCACTTT
-	TRBV11-1	TRBJ2-4	-	CASSPGFSKNIQYF	TGTGCCAGCAGCCCAGGGTTTAGCAAAAACATTCAGTACTTC
-	TRBV7-6	TRBJ2-1	TRBD2	CASSLYGRAYEQFF	TGTGCCAGCAGCTTATACGGGAGGGCCTATGAGCAGTTCTTC
-	TRBV7-8	TRBJ2-7	TRBD2	CASSFSSGHSGSYEQYF	TGTGCCAGCAGCTTCTCTAGCGGACATTCCGGCTCCTACGAGCAGTACTTC
-	TRBV5-1	TRBJ2-7	TRBD1	CASSSRQGPYEQYF	TGCGCCAGCAGCTCCCGACAGGGGCCCTACGAGCAGTACTTC
-	TRBV11-2	TRBJ2-1	TRBD1	CASSHRQGSHNEQFF	TGTGCCAGCAGTCATCGACAGGGATCGCACAATGAGCAGTTCTTC
-	TRBV19	TRBJ2-7	TRBD1	CASRGWTGISYEQYF	TGTGCCAGTAGAGGTTGGACAGGGATATCCTACGAGCAGTACTTC
-	TRBV6-9	TRBJ1-5	-	CASSLTWALGPSNQPQHF	TGTGCCAGCAGCCTTACTTGGGCCCTTGGGCCCAGCAATCAGCCCCAGCATTTT
-	TRBV5-1	TRBJ2-2	TRBD2	CASSLAGRGPGTGELFF	TGCGCCAGCAGCTTGGCCGGGAGGGGACCGGGCACCGGGGAGCTGTTTTTT
-	TRBV7-9	TRBJ2-5	TRBD2	CASSPGTSGFQETQYF	TGTGCCAGCAGTCCCGGGACTAGCGGGTTCCAAGAGACCCAGTACTTC
-	TRBV7-2	TRBJ2-1	-	CASSLAPRNEQFF	TGTGCCAGCAGCTTAGCGCCGAGGAATGAGCAGTTCTTC
-	TRBV7-8	TRBJ2-7	TRBD1	CASSRGTGASYEQYF	TGTGCCAGCAGCAGGGGGACAGGGGCATCCTACGAGCAGTACTTC
-	TRBV5-1	TRBJ1-1	-	CASSLAGPEAFF	TGCGCCAGCAGCTTGGCAGGGCCTGAAGCTTTCTTT
few	TRBV5-5	TRBJ1-4	TRBD1	CASNPTGGTNEKLFF	TGTGCCAGCAACCCGACAGGGGGGACTAATGAAAAACTGTTTTTT
-	TRBV6-5	TRBJ2-7	-	CASSAQGGAYYEQYF	TGTGCCAGCAGCGCGCAGGGTGGGGCTTACTACGAGCAGTACTTC
-	TRBV19	TRBJ2-4	TRBD1	CASSQDRGNIQYF	TGTGCCAGTAGTCAGGACAGGGGTAACATTCAGTACTTC
-	TRBV20-1	TRBJ2-5	-	CSASKGHLEETQYF	TGCAGTGCTAGTAAGGGACACTTAGAAGAGACCCAGTACTTC
-	TRBV28	TRBJ1-6	-	CATLWRSDNSPLHF	TGTGCGACCCTTTGGCGTAGCGATAATTCACCCCTCCACTTT
-	TRBV11-2	TRBJ2-5	TRBD1	CASSWRTGEETQYF	TGTGCCAGCAGCTGGAGGACAGGTGAAGAGACCCAGTACTTC
-	TRBV7-2	TRBJ1-2	-	CASSLAGNYGYTF	TGTGCCAGCAGCTTAGCGGGCAACTATGGCTACACCTTC
-	TRBV19	TRBJ2-7	-	CASSLSYEQYF	TGTGCCAGTAGTTTGAGCTACGAGCAGTACTTC
-	TRBV18	TRBJ1-1	-	CASSRETSEAFF	TGTGCCAGCTCACGGGAGACTTCTGAAGCTTTCTTT
-	TRBV29-1	TRBJ2-1	TRBD2	CSVGGLAGGPTFF	TGCAGCGTTGGGGGACTAGCGGGAGGCCCGACGTTCTTC
-	TRBV7-9	TRBJ1-1	-	CASSLPLGVGTEAFF	TGTGCCAGCAGCTTACCTTTAGGGGTGGGAACTGAAGCTTTCTTT
-	TRBV5-6	TRBJ2-1	-	CASSSRDPNNEQFF	TGTGCCAGCAGCTCGCGGGACCCCAACAATGAGCAGTTCTTC
many	TRBV7-9	TRBJ2-1	-	CASSLGTGRVGVHGNEQFF	TGTGCCAGCAGCTTAGGCACAGGTCGCGTTGGAGTGCACGGTAATGAGCAGTTCTTC
-	TRBV18	TRBJ2-3	TRBD1	CASSSVQTGALSQYF	TGTGCCAGCTCATCAGTTCAGACAGGGGCGCTAAGTCAGTATTTT